Presented here are 28 T cell receptor beta chains from one specimen sequenced in a study of shared clonotypes between healthy human individuals. TCRdb's table, derived via immunoSEQ multiplex PCR, lists solely in-frame clones and lacks some. The repertoire has about 640,000 clones, around 72% of them found once; the top ten carry 1.8%. Sequenced material: memory CD4+ T cells sorted from blood. Subset here: CD45RA-negative fraction. Receptors were obtained from a woman younger than 45 in good health.

The J gene is TRBJ2-7, the V gene TRBV9; TRBD2 aligns across 7 bases. From germline, CDR1 is SGDLS and CDR2 YYNGEE. V was pared by 0 bases and J by 4 bases, with 7 bases of the junction left unmatched. This CDR3 has 15 residues. The CDR3 protein is CASSVGEGIMYEQYF. The CDR3 DNA reads as TGTGCCAGCAGCGTAGGGGAGGGGATCATGTACGAGCAGTACTTC. Full variable domain (outside the CDR3, taken from reference TRBV9 and TRBJ2-7): DSGVTQTPKHLITATGQRVTLRCSPRSGDLSVYWYQQSLDQGLQFLIQYYNGEERAKGNILERFSAQQFPDLHSELNLSSLELGDSALYFCASSVGEGIMYEQYFGPGTRLTVT.

For this clone: Its ends do not fully match the called genes, so a read error is possible. The CDR3 nucleotides are TGTGCCAGCACCTCCCACAATGAGCAGTTCTTC. It yields the protein CASTSHNEQFF. V gene TRBV11-2 combines with J gene TRBJ2-1; D gene unclear. This CDR3 is built from 11 residues. CDR1 SGHAT and CDR2 FQNNGV come from the germline V gene. Variable domain in full (rest from reference TRBV11-2 and TRBJ2-1): EAGVAQSPRYKIIEKRQSVAFWCNPISGHATLYWYQQILGQGPKLLIQFQNNGVVDDSQLPKDRFSAERLKGVDSTLKIQPAKLEDSAVYLCASTSHNEQFFGPGTRLTVL.

The V call is TRBV27, the J call TRBJ1-2; the D gene is possibly TRBD1 (5 bases). Trimming left V 6 bases short and J 5 bases short, with 13 bases between. The CDR3 consists of 13 residues. Germline V gene sequence: CDR1 MNHEY, CDR2 SMNVEV (reference sequence). CDR3 amino acids: CASRQQATYGYTF. CDR3 in DNA: TGTGCCAGCAGGCAACAGGCTACGTATGGCTACACCTTC.

The chain has TRBV19 and TRBJ2-3, with unresolved D. Trimming removed 3 bases from V and 3 bases from J, with 7 bases in between. This CDR3 spans 13 amino acids. Per germline, CDR1 LNHDA and CDR2 SQIVND (reference sequence). This CDR3 reads CASSMLATDTQYF. CDR3 bases: TGTGCCAGTAGTATGTTGGCGACAGATACGCAGTATTTT.

This sequence joins TRBV10-3 and TRBJ2-7; either TRBD1 or TRBD2 may fit D (5 bases each). The CDR3 consists of 13 residues. The germline V gene has CDR1 ENHRY and CDR2 SYGVKD. Trimming shortened V by 11 bases and J by 2 bases, and 16 bases separated the two germline ends. The CDR3: CASGSQDPYEQYF. Here the CDR3 DNA reads TGTGCCTCGGGATCACAGGACCCCTACGAGCAGTACTTC.

This chain links TRBV30 with TRBJ2-7; D tentatively reads TRBD1 or TRBD2 (6 bases each). The CDR3 totals 16 residues. Trimming shortened V by 4 bases and J by 0 bases, and 19 bases separated the two germline ends. Germline values: CDR1 GTSNPN, CDR2 SVGIG (reference sequence). The CDR3 region has the DNA TGTGCCTGGATGAGGGGGGCAGGACCGACCTCCTACGAGCAGTACTTC. It is translated as CAWMRGAGPTSYEQYF.

This sequence joins TRBV27 and TRBJ1-5; tentatively, D is TRBD1 (6 bases). CDR3 size: 15 residues. Germline V gene lookup returns CDR1 MNHEY and CDR2 SMNVEV (reference sequence). V gave up 4 bases and J gave up 2 bases, with 12 bases separating them. The CDR3 DNA reads as TGTGCCAGCAGTTCCCTCAGACAGGGCAATCAGCCCCAGCATTTT. As protein: CASSSLRQGNQPQHF.

The chain couples TRBV5-4 to TRBJ1-1, with 9 bases identical to TRBD1. V trimming: 4 bases; J trimming: 8 bases; junction bases outside the gene matches: 6. The germline gives CDR1 SGHNT, CDR2 YYREEE (reference sequence). The CDR3 spans 13 residues. The CDR3 loop reads CASSMGQGIEAFF. CDR3 bases: TGTGCCAGCAGCATGGGACAGGGCATCGAAGCTTTCTTT.

V and J are TRBV15 and TRBJ1-1; possibly TRBD1 for D (6 bases). V lost 9 bases, J lost 0 bases, and 14 bases lay in between. Germline V gene lookup returns CDR1 LNHNV and CDR2 YYDKDF (reference sequence). This CDR3 comprises 14 residues. The CDR3 reads CATGKGGVNTEAFF. In DNA form, the CDR3 reads TGTGCCACGGGGAAGGGGGGTGTGAACACTGAAGCTTTCTTT.

The chain employs TRBV10-2 and TRBJ1-5, with a possible D match to TRBD1 (6 bases). Germline CDR1 and CDR2: WSHSY and SAAADI. There are 13 residues in the CDR3. The V gene lost 10 bases and the J gene lost 4 bases, with 14 bases spanning the gap. This chain's CDR3 is CATTPGANQPQHF. CDR3 nucleotides: TGCGCCACCACTCCGGGGGCTAATCAGCCCCAGCATTTT.

The chain couples TRBV27 to TRBJ1-3; D gene unclear. Trimming took off 2 bases at V and 0 bases at J, with 8 bases between the two ends. CDR1 is MNHEY and CDR2 is SMNVEV in the germline V gene (reference sequence). The CDR3 is 15 residues long. CDR3 DNA: TGTGCCAGCAGTTTAGCTCTCAACTCTGGAAACACCATATATTTT. Translated: CASSLALNSGNTIYF.

This chain uses TRBV4-2 with TRBJ2-3; 8 bases match TRBD2. From germline, CDR1 is LGHNA and CDR2 YNFKEQ. CDR3 length: 16 amino acids. The V segment lost 4 bases and the J segment 6 bases; nucleotides outside the gene matches: 12. The CDR3 DNA follows: TGTGCCAGCAGCCCCTTTAGCGGGGCCGCCGCTGATACGCAGTATTTT. It yields the protein CASSPFSGAAADTQYF.

This clone was seen only a few times. CDR3 sequence reads: CASTTGVGGNEQFF. In nucleotides, the CDR3 is TGTGCCAGCACGACAGGCGTGGGGGGCAATGAGCAGTTCTTC. V and J are TRBV5-4 and TRBJ2-1; D assignment may be TRBD1 or TRBD2 (6 bases each). V shed 6 bases and J shed 6 bases, with 16 bases lying between them. This CDR3 region has 14 residues. In germline, CDR1 is SGHNT, CDR2 YYREEE (reference sequence). The whole variable domain, remainder taken from reference TRBV5-4 and TRBJ2-1, is ETGVTQSPTHLIKTRGQQVTLRCSSQSGHNTVSWYQQALGQGPQFIFQYYREEENGRGNFPPRFSGLQFPNYSSELNVNALELDDSALYLCASTTGVGGNEQFFGPGTRLTVL.

This clone was observed at least ten times. This chain uses TRBV19 with TRBJ2-3, with D maybe TRBD1 (6 bases). V was clipped by 1 base and J by 1 base, with 9 bases between them. The CDR3 loop spans 15 amino acids. Germline-derived CDR1 and CDR2 are LNHDA and SQIVND (reference sequence). CDR3 sequence: CASSIARTGTDTQYF. In DNA form, the CDR3 reads TGTGCCAGTAGTATAGCCCGGACAGGCACAGATACGCAGTATTTT.

This rearrangement joins TRBV15 to TRBJ1-2; D uncertain. The V and J ends lost 0 bases and 4 bases respectively, with 15 bases between them. This CDR3 region has 16 residues. Germline V gene data show CDR1 as LNHNV and CDR2 as YYDKDF (reference sequence). Here the CDR3 reads CATSRDQPLGIYGYTF. The CDR3 DNA is TGTGCCACCAGCAGAGATCAACCTTTAGGGATCTATGGCTACACCTTC.

The chain joins TRBV9 to TRBJ2-2; possibly TRBD1 for D (5 bases). Germline CDR1 and CDR2: SGDLS and YYNGEE. The CDR3 is 15 amino acids. V shed 1 base and J shed 2 bases, with 9 bases lying between them. DNA for the CDR3: TGTGCCAGCAGCGTAAGGGGCAGAAACACCGGGGAGCTGTTTTTT. This gives the protein CASSVRGRNTGELFF.

This rearrangement joins TRBV11-2 to TRBJ2-1; 15 positions agree with TRBD2. The CDR3 loop spans 16 amino acids. V trimming: 5 bases; J trimming: 8 bases; junction bases outside the gene matches: 7. Germline CDR1 and CDR2: SGHAT and FQNNGV. CDR3 amino acids: CASSGGLAGGIHEQFF. In DNA form, the CDR3 reads TGTGCCAGCAGCGGAGGACTAGCGGGAGGGATACATGAGCAGTTCTTC.

The chain combines TRBV29-1 with TRBJ2-7, with D perhaps matching TRBD1 (6 bases). The V and J ends lost 4 bases and 2 bases respectively, with 9 bases between them. This CDR3 region has 12 residues. The V gene's germline CDR1 is SQVTM and CDR2 ANQGSEA. CDR3 loop: CSVGTDPYEQYF. CDR3 bases: TGCAGCGTTGGGACAGACCCCTACGAGCAGTACTTC.

Comment on this clone: A single base is all that separates this from a far larger clone, so a read error is likely. Other DNA sequences in this specimen translate into the identical CDR3. This chain joins TRBV6-4 and TRBJ2-3, with D hard to call. V was cut by 5 bases and J by 4 bases, with 7 bases left in between. Germline V lookup: CDR1 MRHNA, CDR2 SNTAGT. The CDR3 contains 12 residues. CDR3 protein: CASSYGPDTQYF. CDR3 nucleotide sequence: TGTGCCAGCAGTTACGGGCCAGATACGCAGTATTTT.

V and J are TRBV18 and TRBJ2-7; D may match TRBD1 or TRBD2 (5 bases each). Germline loops: CDR1 KGHSH, CDR2 LQKENI. V lost 2 bases, J lost 4 bases, and 21 bases lay in between. The length of the CDR3 is 17 residues. CDR3 loop: CASSPTSPGSGKYEQYF. CDR3 in DNA: TGTGCCAGCTCACCAACTTCCCCAGGGAGTGGGAAGTACGAGCAGTACTTC.

For the CDR3, the DNA is TGTGCCAGCAGCTTGGAGTGGGGACTAGAAGCTTTCTTT. Protein product: CASSLEWGLEAFF. The chain couples TRBV5-5 to TRBJ1-1, with a tentative D call TRBD1 (5 bases). Germline CDR1 and CDR2: SGHKS and YYEKEE (reference sequence). Deletions cut 0 bases from V and 8 bases from J, with 11 bases between. The CDR3 has 13 residues.

This clone was seen more than once but under ten times. The chain has TRBV2 and TRBJ2-7; a weak D match, TRBD1 (5 bases). Germline CDR1 and CDR2: SNHLY and FYNNEI. This CDR3 is 12 amino acids long. The CDR3 bases are TGTGCAACAGGAGTTTTCTCCTACGAGCAGTACTTC. The encoded protein is CATGVFSYEQYF.

This chain uses TRBV6-6 with TRBJ1-1, with a weak D call TRBD1 (5 bases). Between the trimmed V and J ends, which lost 7 bases and 0 bases, there was a span of 15 bases. The CDR3 has 15 residues. Germline V gene lookup returns CDR1 MNHNY and CDR2 SVGAGI (reference sequence). Written as DNA, the CDR3 is TGTGCCAGCAATGGGGGTTCGCCGATGAACACTGAAGCTTTCTTT. It translates to CASNGGSPMNTEAFF.

This clone has more than one count but fewer than ten. This chain connects TRBV6-1 to TRBJ2-7, with D possibly TRBD2 on 5 matching bases. The CDR3 contains 15 residues. V lost 6 bases and J 2 bases, leaving 17 bases between the germline ends. Germline V gene sequence: CDR1 MNHNS, CDR2 SASEGT. CDR3 DNA sequence: TGTGCCAGCAGGGGATCCCCGGACGGGACCTACGAGCAGTACTTC. Translated, it gives CASRGSPDGTYEQYF.

V is TRBV27 and J is TRBJ2-1; D is undetermined. CDR3 size: 14 residues. Germline CDR1 and CDR2: MNHEY and SMNVEV (reference sequence). V lost 5 bases, J lost 9 bases, and 17 bases lay in between. DNA of the CDR3: TGTGCCAGCAGTCCCCACAGAGCGCCCGGTGAGCAGTTCTTC. This gives the protein CASSPHRAPGEQFF.

This clone was seen a few times. J is TRBJ1-1 and V is TRBV7-9; D is possibly TRBD1 (5 bases). V lost 2 bases to trimming and J lost 4 bases, with 14 bases between them. Germline assignment: CDR1 SEHNR and CDR2 FQNEAQ (reference sequence). The length of the CDR3 is 15 residues. The CDR3: CASSLKAQAGTEAFF. Written as DNA, the CDR3 is TGTGCCAGCAGCTTAAAAGCACAGGCCGGCACTGAAGCTTTCTTT.

CDR3 sequence: CASSSRTSRSFSYEQYF. CDR3 nucleotide sequence: TGTGCCAGCAGCTCGAGGACTTCCCGGTCCTTCTCCTACGAGCAGTACTTC. This chain joins TRBV7-2 and TRBJ2-7; perhaps TRBD2 as D (5 bases). V dropped 4 bases and J dropped 0 bases, with 19 bases sitting between them. The CDR3 runs 17 residues. Germline CDR1 and CDR2: SGHTA and FQGNSA. The variable domain in full, with the rest retrieved from reference TRBV7-2 and TRBJ2-7, is GAGVSQSPSNKVTEKGKDVELRCDPISGHTALYWYRQSLGQGLEFLIYFQGNSAPDKSGLPSDRFSAERTGGSVSTLTIQRTQQEDSAVYLCASSSRTSRSFSYEQYFGPGTRLTVT.

This sequence joins TRBV7-9 and TRBJ2-1; 7 nucleotides align to TRBD1. The germline CDR1 and CDR2 sequences are SEHNR and FQNEAQ (reference sequence). CDR3 length: 15 residues. The J segment lost 2 bases and the V segment lost 7 bases, leaving 8 bases of the junction unmatched. CDR3 in amino acids: CASTRQGSAYNEQFF. DNA for the CDR3: TGTGCCAGCACCCGACAGGGAAGCGCCTACAATGAGCAGTTCTTC.